One sample yielded the 32 T cell receptor beta chains listed below, sequenced in a study of lymphopenia after photon versus proton radiotherapy. Using immunoSEQ multiplex PCR, the repertoire was profiled, and TCRdb retains in-frame clones only, with some absent. The data contain around 33,000 clones, 80% to 90% of them singletons. The input for sequencing was peripheral blood, taken from a patient treated with proton-based radiotherapy. These receptors were taken from a woman aged 70-85 years with pancreatic cancer. Some clones in this sample may be carry-over from other donors' samples.

The CDR3 loop reads CASRTGQHNTEAFF. The CDR3 DNA is TGTGCCAGCAGGACCGGACAGCATAACACTGAAGCTTTCTTT. The gene calls are TRBV28 and TRBJ1-1, with D possibly being TRBD1 (6 bases). This CDR3 is 14 amino acids long. Trimming took 6 bases from V and 2 from J, leaving 13 bases between them. Germline CDR1 reads MDHEN; CDR2 reads SYDVKM.

CDR3 DNA: TGTGCCAGCAGCTTGGGGTTTGGGGGTGGCTACAATGAGCAGTTCTTC. This translates into CASSLGFGGGYNEQFF. V usage is TRBV5-6 and J usage is TRBJ2-1; D may match TRBD1 or TRBD2 (5 bases each). CDR1 SGHDT and CDR2 YYEEEE come from the germline V gene. There are 16 residues in the CDR3. Trimming removed 0 bases from V and 3 bases from J, with 13 bases in between. The entire variable domain, with the rest obtained from reference TRBV5-6 and TRBJ2-1, is as follows: DAGVTQSPTHLIKTRGQQVTLRCSPKSGHDTVSWYQQALGQGPQFIFQYYEEEERQRGNFPDRFSGHQFPNYSSELNVNALLLGDSALYLCASSLGFGGGYNEQFFGPGTRLTVL.

The chain is built from TRBV15 and TRBJ2-3; D perhaps matches TRBD2 (6 bases). V was shortened by 5 bases and J by 0 bases, with 12 bases between the two germline ends. The V gene's germline CDR1 is LNHNV and CDR2 YYDKDF (reference sequence). The CDR3 extends over 15 amino acids. CDR3 amino acids: CATSASGTSTDTQYF. CDR3 DNA: TGTGCCACCAGCGCATCCGGGACTAGCACAGATACGCAGTATTTT.

The V gene is TRBV29-1, the J gene TRBJ1-2; 10 nucleotides align to TRBD1. Germline trimming cut 4 bases from V and 7 bases from J; bases unmatched to any gene: 12. Per the germline V gene, CDR1 is SQVTM and CDR2 is ANQGSEA. The CDR3 runs 15 residues. The CDR3 sequence: CSVVESGQGMAGYTF. For the CDR3, the DNA is TGCAGCGTTGTTGAATCGGGACAGGGGATGGCTGGCTACACCTTC. Complete variable domain (other parts from reference TRBV29-1 and TRBJ1-2): SAVISQKPSRDICQRGTSLTIQCQVDSQVTMMFWYRQQPGQSLTLIATANQGSEATYESGFVIDKFPISRPNLTFSTLTVSNMSPEDSSIYLCSVVESGQGMAGYTFGSGTRLTVV.

The rearrangement joins TRBV5-1 to TRBJ2-2; 13 nucleotides line up with TRBD2. The germline V gene encodes CDR1 SGHRS and CDR2 YFSETQ. Trimming removed 4 bases from V and 3 bases from J; junction bases left unmatched: 3. The CDR3 is made up of 16 amino acids. The CDR3 DNA is TGCGCCAGCAGCCTAGGACTAGCGGGAGACACCGGGGAGCTGTTTTTT. It encodes CASSLGLAGDTGELFF.

The V and J genes are TRBV5-1 and TRBJ2-2, with TRBD2 matching 8 bases. Germline V lookup: CDR1 SGHRS, CDR2 YFSETQ. After removal of 4 bases from V and 2 bases from J, the junction contained 7 bases not matched to a gene. The CDR3 has 16 amino acids. The CDR3 loop reads CASSTRSGANTGELFF. The CDR3 DNA reads as TGCGCCAGCAGCACGCGTAGCGGGGCCAACACCGGGGAGCTGTTTTTT.

The gene calls are TRBV6-6 and TRBJ1-5; no reliable D call. Per germline, CDR1 MNHNY and CDR2 SVGAGI (reference sequence). The CDR3 is 13 residues long. V lost 2 bases to trimming and J lost 6 bases, with 8 bases between them. The CDR3 here is CASSYRPGQPQHF. The CDR3 nucleotides are TGTGCCAGCAGTTACCGCCCCGGTCAGCCCCAGCATTTT.

The CDR3 loop reads CASSQDRTGNQPQHF. DNA for the CDR3: TGCGCCAGCAGCCAAGATCGGACAGGCAATCAGCCCCAGCATTTT. The gene calls are TRBV4-1 and TRBJ1-5, with D possibly TRBD1 on 6 matching bases. The ends were cut back, 0 bases at V and 2 bases at J, with 8 bases in the middle. The CDR3 length is 15 residues. CDR1 is MGHRA, CDR2 YSYEKL, per germline.

V is TRBV30 and J is TRBJ2-5; possibly TRBD1 for D (6 bases). V was clipped by 1 base and J by 5 bases, with 23 bases between them. This CDR3 region has 17 residues. CDR1 is GTSNPN and CDR2 is SVGIG in the germline V gene (reference sequence). Here the CDR3 DNA reads TGTGCCTGGAGTGCCCAGGGGAGTAGGTTCGGTAGGGAGACCCAGTACTTC. Translated: CAWSAQGSRFGRETQYF.

The V call is TRBV5-4, the J call TRBJ2-5; 8 bases map to TRBD1. This CDR3 region has 14 residues. Trimming at V came to 4 bases and at J to 5 bases, leaving 7 bases not matched to a gene. The germline V gene has CDR1 SGHNT and CDR2 YYREEE (reference sequence). CDR3 in amino acids: CASSGPGGAETQYF. CDR3 DNA: TGTGCCAGCAGCGGGCCAGGGGGCGCGGAGACCCAGTACTTC.

The chain combines TRBV4-1 with TRBJ2-1; TRBD2 agrees at 7 bases. V was clipped by 0 bases and J by 5 bases; unmatched bases: 7. From germline, CDR1 is MGHRA and CDR2 YSYEKL. CDR3 size: 16 residues. This CDR3 is CASSQDHLAVHNEQFF. CDR3 sequence (DNA): TGCGCCAGCAGCCAAGATCACCTAGCGGTGCACAATGAGCAGTTCTTC.

CDR3 nucleotides: TGTGCCAGCAGCACCCTAGCGGGAGCGAACACCGGGGAGCTGTTTTTT. It codes for CASSTLAGANTGELFF. The chain employs TRBV7-8 and TRBJ2-2; 10 bases fit TRBD2. Germline loops: CDR1 SGHVS, CDR2 FQNEAQ. CDR3 size: 16 residues. The junction had 3 bases not matched to a gene; V was cut back by 5 bases and J by 0 bases. Combining the CDR3 with reference TRBV7-8 and TRBJ2-2 gives the whole variable domain GAGVSQSPRYKVAKRGQDVALRCDPISGHVSLFWYQQALGQGPEFLTYFQNEAQLDKSGLPSDRFFAERPEGSVSTLKIQRTQQEDSAVYLCASSTLAGANTGELFFGEGSRLTVL.

The chain has TRBV10-3 and TRBJ2-7, with 13 bases that match TRBD2. This CDR3 comprises 13 residues. Germline CDR1 ENHRY, CDR2 SYGVKD. Unmatched junction bases numbered 4, after V lost 10 bases and J lost 4 bases. CDR3 nucleotides: TGTGCCAGGGGGACTAGCGGGATGTACGAGCAGTACTTC. This encodes CARGTSGMYEQYF.

The chain recombines TRBV6-1 with TRBJ1-1; D is unclear. There are 14 residues in the CDR3. The germline V gene has CDR1 MNHNS and CDR2 SASEGT. V dropped 3 bases and J dropped 1 base, with 9 bases sitting between them. The CDR3, as DNA: TGTGCCAGCAGTGAGCTACGGGGGAACACTGAAGCTTTCTTT. As protein: CASSELRGNTEAFF.

The DNA for the CDR3 is TGTGCCAGCTCACAGGACGGTGGGTACTATGGCTACACCTTC. Protein product: CASSQDGGYYGYTF. The V call is TRBV18, the J call TRBJ1-2; D not resolved. Germline V gene data show CDR1 as KGHSH and CDR2 as LQKENI. This CDR3 has 14 residues. V gave up 4 bases and J gave up 3 bases, with 12 bases separating them.

V and J are TRBV6-5 and TRBJ1-5, with TRBD1 identical over 7 bases. The CDR3 is 14 amino acids. With 5 bases clipped from V and 7 bases from J, the junction kept 8 bases outside the gene matches. Germline assignment: CDR1 MNHEY and CDR2 SVGAGI. CDR3 bases: TGTGCCAGCAGTGGCCAACAGGGGAAACAGCCCCAGCATTTT. This codes for CASSGQQGKQPQHF.

This chain connects TRBV7-9 to TRBJ2-5; 9 nucleotides agree with TRBD1. The CDR3 is 14 residues long. Germline V gives CDR1 SEHNR, CDR2 FQNEAQ (reference sequence). J was trimmed by 5 bases and V by 4 bases; bases with no gene match: 5. Here the CDR3 DNA reads TGTGCCAGCAGCTCACAGGGGGCCTTGGAGACCCAGTACTTC. This codes for CASSSQGALETQYF. Filled out from reference TRBV7-9 and TRBJ2-5, the complete variable domain reads DTGVSQNPRHKITKRGQNVTFRCDPISEHNRLYWYRQTLGQGPEFLTYFQNEAQLEKSRLLSDRFSAERPKGSFSTLEIQRTEQGDSAMYLCASSSQGALETQYFGPGTRLLVL.

J is TRBJ2-1 and V is TRBV19; a possible D gene is TRBD2 (7 bases). V shed 9 bases and J shed 4 bases, with 13 bases lying between them. The germline V gene has CDR1 LNHDA and CDR2 SQIVND (reference sequence). The CDR3 loop spans 13 amino acids. The DNA of the CDR3 is TGTGCCAGCCGGGGGCGGGGGTACAATGAGCAGTTCTTC. Translating gives CASRGRGYNEQFF.

The chain joins TRBV30 to TRBJ1-6, with D maybe TRBD1 (6 bases). The CDR3 covers 15 residues. Trimming removed 0 bases at V and 7 bases at J, with 13 bases between. Germline lookup yields CDR1 GTSNPN and CDR2 SVGIG (reference sequence). CDR3 sequence reads: CAWSVVQGGNSPLHF. CDR3 nucleotide sequence: TGTGCCTGGAGTGTAGTACAGGGCGGAAATTCACCCCTCCACTTT.

This chain connects TRBV29-1 to TRBJ1-1; unclear D gene. The germline V gene encodes CDR1 SQVTM and CDR2 ANQGSEA. CDR3 size: 12 residues. V shed 4 bases and J shed 1 base, with 7 bases lying between them. CDR3 sequence reads: CSVGQSNTEAFF. The CDR3 DNA sequence: TGCAGCGTTGGACAATCGAACACTGAAGCTTTCTTT.

This clone was recorded only once. The chain joins TRBV6-5 to TRBJ2-2; no clear D gene. CDR3 size: 14 residues. V lost 4 bases and J lost 0, with 6 bases in between. From germline, CDR1 is MNHEY and CDR2 SVGAGI. In DNA form, the CDR3 reads TGTGCCAGCAGTTTGGGCGCGAACACCGGGGAGCTGTTTTTT. Encoded protein: CASSLGANTGELFF.

The chain recombines TRBV25-1 with TRBJ2-1; tentatively, D is TRBD2 (6 bases). Germline assignment: CDR1 MGHDK and CDR2 SYGVNS. V was shortened by 1 base and J by 4 bases, with 14 bases between the two germline ends. The CDR3 is 16 amino acids. The CDR3 coding sequence is TGTGCCAGCAGTGAATTATCCACCGGAGGGTACAATGAGCAGTTCTTC. Translated: CASSELSTGGYNEQFF.

The chain recombines TRBV11-2 with TRBJ1-1; no definite D call. The length of the CDR3 is 14 residues. Germline V lookup: CDR1 SGHAT, CDR2 FQNNGV. V was pared by 4 bases and J by 3 bases, with 12 bases between. CDR3 DNA sequence: TGTGCCAGCAGCTCCGTCGGCGGATACACTGAAGCTTTCTTT. Its translation: CASSSVGGYTEAFF.

The chain couples TRBV27 to TRBJ1-2; D perhaps matches TRBD1 (6 bases). Germline V CDR1 and CDR2: MNHEY, SMNVEV (reference sequence). CDR3 length: 14 amino acids. V shed 2 bases and J shed 7 bases, with 14 bases lying between them. The CDR3 protein is CASSLGRGTGGYTF. DNA of the CDR3: TGTGCCAGCAGTTTAGGCAGGGGAACTGGTGGCTACACCTTC.

The chain uses TRBV7-8 and TRBJ1-1, with D uncertain. Germline CDR1 is SGHVS and CDR2 is FQNEAQ. V dropped 5 bases and J dropped 3 bases, with 13 bases sitting between them. The CDR3 is made up of 14 amino acids. The CDR3 DNA reads TGTGCCAGCAGCCCGGGCGAGAGGTACACTGAAGCTTTCTTT. Its protein is CASSPGERYTEAFF.

The chain combines TRBV6-5 with TRBJ1-1; no clear D gene. Trimming removed 1 base from V and 5 bases from J, with 14 bases in between. CDR3 length equals 15 residues. Germline loops: CDR1 MNHEY, CDR2 SVGAGI. The CDR3 region has the DNA TGTGCCAGCAGTTACTACCCCTGGTCGGCTACTGAAGCTTTCTTT. It encodes CASSYYPWSATEAFF.

V is TRBV5-4 and J is TRBJ1-1; D uncertain. The germline gives CDR1 SGHNT, CDR2 YYREEE (reference sequence). Trimming took off 0 bases at V and 1 base at J, with 7 bases between the two ends. CDR3 length: 14 amino acids. This chain's CDR3 is CASSLGRQNTEAFF. CDR3 sequence (DNA): TGTGCCAGCAGCTTGGGACGGCAGAACACTGAAGCTTTCTTT.

This chain joins TRBV6-4 and TRBJ2-3, with 9 bases identical to TRBD2. Losses at the gene ends were 3 bases for V and 5 bases for J; bases not matched to a gene: 12. CDR3 length: 17 amino acids. Germline V CDR1 and CDR2: MRHNA, SNTAGT. The CDR3 region has the DNA TGTGCCAGCAGTGAGCCCCCAAGCGGGAGGTTATTAGATACGCAGTATTTT. Protein: CASSEPPSGRLLDTQYF.

The gene calls are TRBV27 and TRBJ2-7; D unclear. This CDR3 comprises 12 residues. Trimming shortened V by 1 base and J by 4 bases, and 5 bases separated the two germline ends. The germline V gene encodes CDR1 MNHEY and CDR2 SMNVEV (reference sequence). The CDR3 DNA is TGTGCCAGCAGTTTATATGGATACGAGCAGTACTTC. Translating it yields CASSLYGYEQYF.

The gene calls are TRBV7-2 and TRBJ2-5, with a weak D call TRBD2 (5 bases). V was shortened by 4 bases and J by 7 bases, with 16 bases between the two germline ends. The CDR3 loop spans 14 amino acids. Germline CDR1 SGHTA, CDR2 FQGNSA. CDR3 amino acids: CASSSLGILRTQYF. CDR3 bases: TGTGCCAGCAGCTCACTAGGGATTCTTCGGACCCAGTACTTC.

This clone was recorded once. J is TRBJ1-6 and V is TRBV21-1; the table assigns TRBD1, which was not confirmed against the DNA. TRBV21-1 is marked as a pseudogene. This CDR3 contains 16 residues. The CDR3 DNA follows: TGTGCCAACAGGTCCACAGGGAGCTCCTATAATTCACCCCTCCACTTT. This gives the protein CANRSTGSSYNSPLHF.

The gene calls are TRBV19 and TRBJ2-6; D remains ambiguous. The CDR3 is made up of 14 amino acids. Germline CDR1 LNHDA, CDR2 SQIVND (reference sequence). V was trimmed by 0 bases and J by 4 bases, leaving 4 bases between them. CDR3 protein: CASSIESGANVLTF. As DNA, the CDR3 is TGTGCCAGTAGTATAGAGTCCGGGGCCAACGTCCTGACTTTC.